This T cell receptor (beta chain) comes out of a study of early T cells in non-severe SARS-CoV-2 infection (dated by TCRdb to about 2021). Turning to the overall study: TCR sequencing used bulk RNA from unsorted whole blood, so alpha and beta chains could not be paired.

Libraries were built with 5' RACE. Sequencing took place on a NextSeq 500. The TCR library protocol attached unique molecular identifiers to individual cDNA molecules to correct for sequencing error and PCR bias. Sequencing covered both TCR alpha and beta chains, and within each sample the abundances of alpha and beta sequences were tightly co-correlated. From the authors' description of their analysis: Decombinator V4 was used to annotate the V gene, J gene and CDR3 of the TCR sequences. Expanded TCRs were defined as changing significantly between any two time points under a Poisson model with p below 0.0001. TCR abundances were normalised to the total number of TCRs sequenced per sample and were expressed as counts per million. MAIT TCRs were defined by TRAV1-2 paired with TRAJ12, TRAJ20 or TRAJ33, and iNKT TCRs by TRAV10 paired with TRAJ18. VDJdb, accessed 1 November 2021, was searched for CMV, EBV and SARS-CoV-2 annotated TCRs, excluding TCRs annotated for multiple antigens. TCRdb applied fastp at Q25 and MiXCR to the public reads, then kept only in-frame beta chains. Rows with one shared CDR3 protein collapse into an entry with the most common genes and DNA. TCRdb's processing, not the study's, gives the V and J calls here. Counted in this sample were about 77,000 distinct CDR3 sequences; 7.5% to 10% of them appeared once. The ten largest clones capture approximately 4.8% of the sample.

Set within a cohort of healthcare workers in London, UK, this nested case-control study involved weekly PCR testing of nasopharyngeal swabs along with blood sampling. Healthcare workers were enrolled in the week of the UK lockdown, from 23 to 31 March 2020, and were followed every week for up to 16 weeks. The CDR3 starts with the cysteine, ends with the phenylalanine, and has 17 residues. Of all the DNA, just the CDR3 is kept, 51 bases in frame from base 1. This clonotype occurred a few times. Its antigen is not yet known. No quality values exist for individual bases; no much larger clone is one base distant. The study at large found these results: VDJdb matching was skewed toward anti-spike CD8 responses and likely underestimated virus-specific expansions, missing private and CD4 specificities.

The sample consisted of whole blood. This sequence originates from an adult who was a healthcare worker with PCR-confirmed SARS-CoV-2 infection or an uninfected control (not recorded which). The rearranged segments are TRBV12-2 and TRBJ2-3; TRBD1 is the table's D call, not checked against the DNA. TRBV12-2 is shown as a pseudogene. The DNA reads as follows: TGTGCAAGTCGCTCAGGAAAACAGGGCGTTAGCACAGATACGCAGTATTTT. Translated, this is CASRSGKQGVSTDTQYF.